The clone carrying this T cell receptor (beta chain) was seen only a few times. What it binds is not known. The length of the CDR3 is 17 residues. J was trimmed by 6 bases and V by 4 bases; bases with no gene match: 15. Germline assignment: CDR1 SGHNT and CDR2 YENEEA. Synthesis of TCR cDNA relied on 5'RACE template switching, which attached a universal primer site and UMIs. TCRdb reanalysed the 5' RACE reads using MiXCR and keeps one entry per CDR3 protein. The table shows 250,000 to 400,000 distinct CDR3 sequences, with over 4% occurring only once. The source of the sample is a study of T cells after yellow fever vaccination. Background on the study: With SMART-Seq v4 Ultra Low Input, the fractions containing low cell numbers were prepared.

Study-wide points: From the bulk population, abundant clonotypes could contaminate and appear within FACS-sorted repertoires. Booster samples showed a return of most primary-vaccination clones (under 98% CD4, 85% to 90% CD8).

Source: PBMCs, taken 5 days after the yellow fever booster vaccination. This TCR came from a man between 18 and 29 years old who received the YFV17D yellow fever vaccine. V usage is TRBV11-3 and J usage is TRBJ2-3; 8 bases line up with TRBD1. This CDR3 is CASSSYTGTGGSDTQYF. Written as DNA, the CDR3 is TGTGCCAGCAGCTCGTACACCGGGACAGGAGGTTCGGATACGCAGTATTTT.